What follows describes a single T cell receptor (beta chain). Antigen unknown. This entry comes from a study of molecular identifiers for immune sequencing clone quantification. Study observations and caveats: Clones above 20 RNA copies contained over 97% of effector molecules and under 1% of naive molecules.

V shed 3 bases and J shed 5 bases, with 12 bases lying between them. Germline V lookup: CDR1 SGHRS, CDR2 YFSETQ. This CDR3 contains 13 residues. Naive CD8 T cells underwent sorting with the CD8+CD4-CCR7+CD45RA+ definition. MiXCR was run by TCRdb on the PCR reads, yielding one entry per CDR3 protein. The data show about 500,000 distinct CDR3 sequences, under 30% seen once. The sequencing input was naive CD8+ T cells from blood, with Jurkat cell RNA spiked in. Subset defined: FACS-sorted CD8+CD4-CCR7+CD45RA+ naive T cells. This clonotype originated in a human donor in good health. Some libraries in this study had Jurkat cell RNA spiked in. This sequence joins TRBV5-1 and TRBJ2-7; possibly TRBD2 for D (7 bases). CDR3 in amino acids: CASSWGGPHEQYF. In DNA, the CDR3 is TGCGCCAGCAGCTGGGGGGGCCCCCACGAGCAGTACTTC.